This T cell receptor (beta chain) derives from a study of T-cell memory formation after mild COVID-19. Overall study findings and caveats: Day 15 to 85 contracting clones showed balanced CD4/CD8; day 15 to 37 expanders favored CD4+.

The TCR alpha and TCR beta cDNA libraries, bearing sample barcodes and UMIs, were generated by 5'RACE using constant-segment primers. TCRdb used MiXCR to reprocess the 5' RACE reads, holding one entry per CDR3 protein. The sample yields just over 300,000 distinct CDR3 sequences, less than 20% seen once. CDR1 SQVTM and CDR2 ANQGSEA come from the germline V gene. V gave up 6 bases and J gave up 6 bases, with 11 bases separating them. CDR3 length: 12 residues. This clonotype was counted ten times or more. Its target is not known. The rearrangement uses TRBV29-1 and TRBJ2-2; D possibly matches TRBD1 or TRBD2 (5 bases each). The clonotype comes from a man in his late teens or twenties who had mild COVID-19 (a few samples of this study predate the infection). Cell type and time point are not known. The specimen was PBMCs or a T cell subset sorted from them (not recorded which). The CDR3: CSVEVTAGELFF. CDR3 bases: TGCAGCGTGGAGGTGACAGCCGGGGAGCTGTTTTTT.